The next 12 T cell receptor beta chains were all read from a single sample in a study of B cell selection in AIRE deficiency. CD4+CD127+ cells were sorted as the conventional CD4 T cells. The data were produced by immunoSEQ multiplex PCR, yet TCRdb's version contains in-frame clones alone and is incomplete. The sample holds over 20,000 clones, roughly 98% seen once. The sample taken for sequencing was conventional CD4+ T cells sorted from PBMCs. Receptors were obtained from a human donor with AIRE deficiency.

CDR3 protein: CASSLGAGNTEAFF. In DNA, the CDR3 is TGTGCCAGCAGCTTGGGGGCTGGGAACACTGAAGCTTTCTTT. This chain joins TRBV5-5 and TRBJ1-1; D is uncertain. The length of the CDR3 is 14 residues. V shed 0 bases and J shed 1 base, with 7 bases lying between them. Per the germline V gene, CDR1 is SGHKS and CDR2 is YYEKEE (reference sequence).

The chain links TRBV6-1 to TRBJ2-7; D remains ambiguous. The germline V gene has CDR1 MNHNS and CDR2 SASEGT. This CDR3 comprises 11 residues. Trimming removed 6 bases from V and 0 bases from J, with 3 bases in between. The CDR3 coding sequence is TGTGCCAGCAGACTCTCCTACGAGCAGTACTTC. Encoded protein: CASRLSYEQYF.

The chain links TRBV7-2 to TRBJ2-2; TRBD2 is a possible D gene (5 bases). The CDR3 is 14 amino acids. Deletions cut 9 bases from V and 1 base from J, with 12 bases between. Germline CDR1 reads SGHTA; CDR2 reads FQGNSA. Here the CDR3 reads CASGGDRNTGELFF. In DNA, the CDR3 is TGTGCCAGTGGAGGAGACCGGAACACCGGGGAGCTGTTTTTT.

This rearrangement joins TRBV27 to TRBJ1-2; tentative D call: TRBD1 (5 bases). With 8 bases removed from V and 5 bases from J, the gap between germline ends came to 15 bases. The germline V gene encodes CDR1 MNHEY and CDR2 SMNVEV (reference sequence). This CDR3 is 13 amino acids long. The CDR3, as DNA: TGTGCCAGCGACAGCCTCGACCGATATGGCTACACCTTC. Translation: CASDSLDRYGYTF.

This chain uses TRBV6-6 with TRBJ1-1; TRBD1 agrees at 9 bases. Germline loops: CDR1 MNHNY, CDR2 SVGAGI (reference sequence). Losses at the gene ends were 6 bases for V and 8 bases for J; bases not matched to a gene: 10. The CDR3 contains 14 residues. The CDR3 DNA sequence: TGTGCCAGCAGCCAGGACAGGGGTGGAGGGGAAGCTTTCTTT. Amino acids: CASSQDRGGGEAFF.

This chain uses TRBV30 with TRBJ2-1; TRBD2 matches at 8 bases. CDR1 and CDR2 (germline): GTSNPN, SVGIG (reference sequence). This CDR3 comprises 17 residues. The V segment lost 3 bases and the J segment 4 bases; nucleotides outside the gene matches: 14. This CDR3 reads CAWRHRELAEKYNEQFF. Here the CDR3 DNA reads TGTGCCTGGAGGCACCGGGAACTAGCGGAGAAATACAATGAGCAGTTCTTC. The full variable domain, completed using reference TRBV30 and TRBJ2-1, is SQTIHQWPATLVQPVGSPLSLECTVEGTSNPNLYWYRQAAGRGLQLLFYSVGIGQISSEVPQNLSASRPQDRQFILSSKKLLLSDSGFYLCAWRHRELAEKYNEQFFGPGTRLTVL.

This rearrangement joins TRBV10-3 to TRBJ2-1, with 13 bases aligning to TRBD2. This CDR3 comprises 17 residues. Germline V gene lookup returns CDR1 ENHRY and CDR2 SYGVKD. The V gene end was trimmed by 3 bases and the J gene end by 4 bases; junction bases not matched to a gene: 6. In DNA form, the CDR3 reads TGTGCCATCAGTGATAGACCGGGACTAGCGGGGTACAATGAGCAGTTCTTC. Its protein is CAISDRPGLAGYNEQFF.

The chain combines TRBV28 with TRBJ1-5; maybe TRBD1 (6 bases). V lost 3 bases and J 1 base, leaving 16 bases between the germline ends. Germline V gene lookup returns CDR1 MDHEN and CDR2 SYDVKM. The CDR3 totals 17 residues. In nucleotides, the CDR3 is TGTGCCAGCAGTTTCGGTATGGCAGGGGCCAGCAATCAGCCCCAGCATTTT. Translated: CASSFGMAGASNQPQHF.

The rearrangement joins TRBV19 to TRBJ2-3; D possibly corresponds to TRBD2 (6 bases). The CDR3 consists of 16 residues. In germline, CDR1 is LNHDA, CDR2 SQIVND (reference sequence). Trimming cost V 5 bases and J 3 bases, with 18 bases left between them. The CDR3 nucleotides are TGTGCCAGTAGTCCCTTGGGAGGCGGGGTAACAGATACGCAGTATTTT. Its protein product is CASSPLGGGVTDTQYF.

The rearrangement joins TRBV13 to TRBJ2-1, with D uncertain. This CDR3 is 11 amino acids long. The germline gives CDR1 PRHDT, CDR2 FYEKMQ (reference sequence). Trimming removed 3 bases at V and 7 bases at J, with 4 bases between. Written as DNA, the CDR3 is TGTGCCAGCAGCTTCGGGAATGAGCAGTTCTTC. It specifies CASSFGNEQFF.

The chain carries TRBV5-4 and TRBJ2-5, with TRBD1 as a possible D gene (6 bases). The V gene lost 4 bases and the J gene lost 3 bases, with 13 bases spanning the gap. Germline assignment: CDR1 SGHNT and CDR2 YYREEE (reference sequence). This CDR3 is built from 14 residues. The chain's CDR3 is CASSPTAGEETQYF. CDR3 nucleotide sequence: TGTGCCAGCAGCCCAACTGCAGGGGAAGAGACCCAGTACTTC.

In DNA, the CDR3 is TGTGCCAGCACCGGTGGCGGCTACGAGCAGTACTTC. It specifies CASTGGGYEQYF. This sequence joins TRBV6-6 and TRBJ2-7, with D uncertain. With 7 bases removed from V and 3 bases from J, the gap between germline ends came to 10 bases. Looked up from germline, CDR1 is MNHNY and CDR2 is SVGAGI (reference sequence). The CDR3 runs to 12 residues.